This TCR beta chain was captured in a study of T cell responses to AZD1222 COVID-19 vaccine. Only in-frame clones appear in the TCRdb table, and some are missing; sequencing was by immunoSEQ multiplex PCR. Here the sample spans 150,000 or so clones, 82% being singletons. The study's findings and limits: Without day 14 samples, only post-peak T cell repertoires were studied. Clonal diversity was possibly underestimated, and white British individuals and females predominated among donors. Only six individuals given AZD1222 were seropositive at baseline.

As for this clone: Its antigen remains unidentified.

Here the sequenced sample was peripheral blood, taken on day 0 of MenACWY control vaccination. The sequence came from an adult in good health.

CDR3 sequence reads: CASSPDSSSQETQYF. The CDR3 nucleotides read TGTGCCAGCAGCCCCGACTCGAGCTCACAAGAGACCCAGTACTTC. The genes are TRBV6-5 and TRBJ2-5; the D is unclear. Trimming removed 6 bases from V and 2 bases from J, with 16 bases in between. Per the germline V gene, CDR1 is MNHEY and CDR2 is SVGAGI. This CDR3 region has 15 residues.